This entry lists 4 T cell receptor beta chains sequenced from one sample in a study of preoperative IRX-2 immunotherapy in early breast cancer. Treatment of the sample: preoperative locoregional IRX-2 cytokine immunotherapy. Produced via immunoSEQ multiplex PCR; TCRdb's table is partial and in-frame only. The sample shows some 22,000 clones, 80% to 90% of them seen only once. The specimen comprised tumor tissue, sampled after IRX-2 immunotherapy. The receptors were gathered from a human donor with breast cancer.

The chain links TRBV5-6 to TRBJ1-5; no firm D call. Between the trimmed V and J ends, which lost 3 bases and 5 bases, there was a span of 6 bases. Germline V CDR1 and CDR2: SGHDT, YYEEEE. The CDR3 sequence is 12 residues long. CDR3 nucleotide sequence: TGTGCCAGCAGCTCCCCCTATCAGCCCCAGCATTTT. Protein sequence: CASSSPYQPQHF.

This clone was detected once. This chain joins TRBV19 and TRBJ1-2, with TRBD1 identical over 7 bases. Trimming took 4 bases from V and 4 from J; bases not matched to a gene: 6. The germline CDR1 and CDR2 sequences are LNHDA and SQIVND (reference sequence). The CDR3 extends over 14 amino acids. CDR3 nucleotide sequence: TGTGCCAGTAGTACCCAGGGACAGCTCTATGGCTACACCTTC. Translated: CASSTQGQLYGYTF.

The CDR3 nucleotides are TGTGCCAGTACCTCTCGGGACATAGATAGCAATCAGCCCCAGCATTTT. This codes for CASTSRDIDSNQPQHF. The V call is TRBV19, the J call TRBJ1-5, with D possibly being TRBD1 (6 bases). Per germline, CDR1 LNHDA and CDR2 SQIVND (reference sequence). The ends were cut back, 7 bases at V and 0 bases at J, with 16 bases in the middle. The CDR3 has 16 residues.

The chain combines TRBV6-1 with TRBJ1-1; D is undetermined. The germline V and J ends were trimmed by 7 bases and 0 bases, with 15 bases remaining between them. Germline CDR1 and CDR2: MNHNS and SASEGT. The CDR3 has 15 amino acids. The CDR3 DNA reads as TGTGCCAGCATCGTCAAGAGACTCTTGAACACTGAAGCTTTCTTT. It is translated as CASIVKRLLNTEAFF.